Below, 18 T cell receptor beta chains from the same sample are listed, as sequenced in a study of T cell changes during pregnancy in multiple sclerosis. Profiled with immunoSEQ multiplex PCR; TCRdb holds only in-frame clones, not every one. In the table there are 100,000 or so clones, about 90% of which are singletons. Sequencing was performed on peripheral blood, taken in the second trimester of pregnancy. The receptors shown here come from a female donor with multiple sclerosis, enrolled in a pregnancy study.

This CDR3 reads CASSAGLVTGYNEQFF. In DNA form, the CDR3 reads TGTGCCAGCAGCGCCGGACTAGTTACGGGATACAATGAGCAGTTCTTC. This chain links TRBV5-4 with TRBJ2-1; the match to TRBD2 covers 7 bases. V dropped 4 bases and J dropped 4; count of bases not matched to a gene: 11. In germline, CDR1 is SGHNT, CDR2 YYREEE (reference sequence). CDR3 length: 16 amino acids.

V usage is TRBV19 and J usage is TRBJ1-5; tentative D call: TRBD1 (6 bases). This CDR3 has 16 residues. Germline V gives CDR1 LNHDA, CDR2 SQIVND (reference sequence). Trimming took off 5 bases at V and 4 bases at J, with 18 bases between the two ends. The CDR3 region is CASSQIRTALNQPQHF. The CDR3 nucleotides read TGTGCCAGTAGTCAAATAAGGACAGCACTAAATCAGCCCCAGCATTTT.

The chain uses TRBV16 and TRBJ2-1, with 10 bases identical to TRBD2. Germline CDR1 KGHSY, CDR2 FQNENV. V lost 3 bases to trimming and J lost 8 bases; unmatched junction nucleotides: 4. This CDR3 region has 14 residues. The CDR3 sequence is CASSHTSGIYEQFF. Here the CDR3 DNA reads TGTGCCAGCAGCCATACTAGCGGGATATATGAGCAGTTCTTC.

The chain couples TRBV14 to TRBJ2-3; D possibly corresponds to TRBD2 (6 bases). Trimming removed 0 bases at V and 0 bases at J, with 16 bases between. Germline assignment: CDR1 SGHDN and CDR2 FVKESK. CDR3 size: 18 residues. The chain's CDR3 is CASSQEISTSHSTDTQYF. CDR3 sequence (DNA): TGTGCCAGCAGCCAAGAAATTAGTACTAGCCACAGCACAGATACGCAGTATTTT.

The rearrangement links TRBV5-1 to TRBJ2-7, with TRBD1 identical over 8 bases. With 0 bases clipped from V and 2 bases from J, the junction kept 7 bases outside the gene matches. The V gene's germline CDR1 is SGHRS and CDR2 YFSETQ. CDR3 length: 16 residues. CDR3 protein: CASSLVPGTGPYEQYF. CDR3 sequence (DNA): TGCGCCAGCAGCTTGGTACCCGGGACAGGTCCCTACGAGCAGTACTTC.

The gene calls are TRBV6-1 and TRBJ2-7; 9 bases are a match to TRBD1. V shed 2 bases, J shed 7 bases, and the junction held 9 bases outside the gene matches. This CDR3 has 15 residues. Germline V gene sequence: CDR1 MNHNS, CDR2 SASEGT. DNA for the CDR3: TGTGCCAGCAGTGAATCTTACAGGGGGCGGGTGGAGCAGTACTTC. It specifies CASSESYRGRVEQYF.

CDR3 amino acids: CASSRGEQYF. CDR3 coding DNA: TGTGCCAGCAGTCGGGGGGAGCAGTACTTC. The chain links TRBV28 to TRBJ2-7; D is perhaps TRBD2 (6 bases). The germline V gene encodes CDR1 MDHEN and CDR2 SYDVKM. CDR3 size: 10 residues. Deletions cut 5 bases from V and 7 bases from J, with 6 bases between.

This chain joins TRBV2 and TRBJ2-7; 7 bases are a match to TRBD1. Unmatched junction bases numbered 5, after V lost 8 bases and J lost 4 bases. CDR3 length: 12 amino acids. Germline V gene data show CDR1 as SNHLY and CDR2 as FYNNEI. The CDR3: CASRGQRYEQYF. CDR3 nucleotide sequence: TGTGCCAGCCGGGGACAGCGTTACGAGCAGTACTTC.

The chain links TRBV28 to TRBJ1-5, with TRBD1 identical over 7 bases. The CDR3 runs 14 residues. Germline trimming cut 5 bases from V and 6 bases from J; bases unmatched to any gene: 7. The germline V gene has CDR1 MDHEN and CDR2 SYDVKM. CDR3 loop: CASSPQGEVQPQHF. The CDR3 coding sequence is TGTGCCAGCAGTCCTCAGGGGGAGGTTCAGCCCCAGCATTTT.

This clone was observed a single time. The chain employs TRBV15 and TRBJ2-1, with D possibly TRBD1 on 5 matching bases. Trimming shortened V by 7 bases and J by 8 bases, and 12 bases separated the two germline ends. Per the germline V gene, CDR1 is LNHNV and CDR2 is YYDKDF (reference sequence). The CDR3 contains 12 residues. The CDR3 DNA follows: TGTGCCACCACCCAGGGAAGAGATGAGCAGTTCTTC. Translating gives CATTQGRDEQFF.

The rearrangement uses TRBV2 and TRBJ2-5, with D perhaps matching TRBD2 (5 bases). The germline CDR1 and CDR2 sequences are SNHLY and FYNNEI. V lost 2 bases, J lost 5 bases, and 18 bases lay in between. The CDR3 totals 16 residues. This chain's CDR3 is CASSEFGLAKRETQYF. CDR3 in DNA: TGTGCCAGCAGTGAATTCGGTCTAGCAAAGCGGGAGACCCAGTACTTC.

CDR3 residues: CASTRWTGGGQPQHF. As DNA, the CDR3 is TGTGCCAGTACTCGATGGACAGGGGGGGGTCAGCCCCAGCATTTT. The chain joins TRBV19 to TRBJ1-5, with 10 bases matching TRBD1. The CDR3 runs to 15 residues. V dropped 7 bases and J dropped 6; count of bases not matched to a gene: 9. CDR1 LNHDA and CDR2 SQIVND come from the germline V gene (reference sequence).

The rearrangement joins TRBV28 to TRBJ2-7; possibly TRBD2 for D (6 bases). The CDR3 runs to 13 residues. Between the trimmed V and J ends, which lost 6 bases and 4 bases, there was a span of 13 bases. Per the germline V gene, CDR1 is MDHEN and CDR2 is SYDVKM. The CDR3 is CASSPGDFYEQYF. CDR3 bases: TGTGCCAGCAGCCCGGGAGACTTTTACGAGCAGTACTTC.

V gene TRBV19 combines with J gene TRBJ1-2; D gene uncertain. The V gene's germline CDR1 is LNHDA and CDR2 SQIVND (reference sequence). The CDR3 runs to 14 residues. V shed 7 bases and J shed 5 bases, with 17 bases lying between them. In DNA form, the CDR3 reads TGTGCCAGTACCCCAGAGCGGAAATTGTATGGCTACACCTTC. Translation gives CASTPERKLYGYTF.

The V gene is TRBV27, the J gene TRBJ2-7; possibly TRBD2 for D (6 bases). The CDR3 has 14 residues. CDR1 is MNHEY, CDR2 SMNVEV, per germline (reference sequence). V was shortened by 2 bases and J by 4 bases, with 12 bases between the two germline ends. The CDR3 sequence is CASSLRRGLYEQYF. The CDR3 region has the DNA TGTGCCAGCAGTTTACGGCGGGGCTTATACGAGCAGTACTTC.

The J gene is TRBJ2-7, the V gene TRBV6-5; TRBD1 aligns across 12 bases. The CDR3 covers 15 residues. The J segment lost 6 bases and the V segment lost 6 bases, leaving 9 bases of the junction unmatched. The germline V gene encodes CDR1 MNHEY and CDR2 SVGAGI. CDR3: CASSRSGTGGVEQYF. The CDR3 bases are TGTGCCAGCAGCCGCTCCGGGACAGGGGGCGTCGAGCAGTACTTC.

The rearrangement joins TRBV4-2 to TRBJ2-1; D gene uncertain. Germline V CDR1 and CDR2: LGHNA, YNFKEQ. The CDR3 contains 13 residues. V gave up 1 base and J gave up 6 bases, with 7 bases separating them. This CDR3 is CASSQGLSNEQFF. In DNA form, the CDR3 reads TGTGCCAGCAGCCAAGGACTCAGCAATGAGCAGTTCTTC.

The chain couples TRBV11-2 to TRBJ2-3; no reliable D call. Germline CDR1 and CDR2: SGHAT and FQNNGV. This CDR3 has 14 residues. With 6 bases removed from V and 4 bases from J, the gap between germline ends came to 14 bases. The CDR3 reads CASRESRLADTQYF. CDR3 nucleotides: TGTGCCAGCAGGGAGAGTAGATTGGCAGATACGCAGTATTTT. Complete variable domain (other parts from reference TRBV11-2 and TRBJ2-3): EAGVAQSPRYKIIEKRQSVAFWCNPISGHATLYWYQQILGQGPKLLIQFQNNGVVDDSQLPKDRFSAERLKGVDSTLKIQPAKLEDSAVYLCASRESRLADTQYFGPGTRLTVL.